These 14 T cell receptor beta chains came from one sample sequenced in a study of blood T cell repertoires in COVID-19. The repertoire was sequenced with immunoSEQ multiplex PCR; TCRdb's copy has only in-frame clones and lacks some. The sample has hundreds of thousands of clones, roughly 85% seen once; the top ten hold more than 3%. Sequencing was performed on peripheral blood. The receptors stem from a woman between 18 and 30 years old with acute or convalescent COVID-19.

CDR3 loop: CASRREGPSSYNEQFF. The CDR3 DNA is TGTGCCAGTCGGCGGGAGGGCCCTAGCTCCTACAATGAGCAGTTCTTC. The J gene is TRBJ2-1, the V gene TRBV19; 9 bases align to TRBD2. CDR3 length: 16 amino acids. The J segment lost 0 bases and the V segment lost 8 bases, leaving 8 bases of the junction unmatched. CDR1 and CDR2 from the germline V gene are LNHDA and SQIVND (reference sequence).

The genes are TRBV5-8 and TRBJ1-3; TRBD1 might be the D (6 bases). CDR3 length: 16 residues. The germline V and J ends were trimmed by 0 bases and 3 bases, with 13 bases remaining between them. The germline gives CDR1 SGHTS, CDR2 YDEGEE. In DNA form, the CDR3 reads TGTGCCAGCAGCTTGGTTACAGGGCTGGTTGGAAACACCATATATTTT. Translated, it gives CASSLVTGLVGNTIYF.

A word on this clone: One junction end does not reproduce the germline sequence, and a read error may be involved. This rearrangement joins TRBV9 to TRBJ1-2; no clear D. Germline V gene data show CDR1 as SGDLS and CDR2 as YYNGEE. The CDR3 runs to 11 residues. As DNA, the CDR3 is TGTGCCAGCAGCGTAGCGGGGAGAGTCTCCTTC. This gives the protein CASSVAGRVSF.

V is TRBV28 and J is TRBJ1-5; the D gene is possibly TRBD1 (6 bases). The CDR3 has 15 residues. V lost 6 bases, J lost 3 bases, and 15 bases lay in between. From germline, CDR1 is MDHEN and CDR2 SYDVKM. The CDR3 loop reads CASRSPDSSNQPQHF. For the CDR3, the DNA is TGTGCCAGCAGATCACCGGACAGTTCCAATCAGCCCCAGCATTTT.

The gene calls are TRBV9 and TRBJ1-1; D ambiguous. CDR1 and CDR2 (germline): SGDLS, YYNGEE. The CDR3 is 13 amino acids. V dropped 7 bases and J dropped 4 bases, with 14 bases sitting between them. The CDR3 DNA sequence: TGTGCCAGCGGACGGGAATTCGGCACTGAAGCTTTCTTT. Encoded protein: CASGREFGTEAFF.

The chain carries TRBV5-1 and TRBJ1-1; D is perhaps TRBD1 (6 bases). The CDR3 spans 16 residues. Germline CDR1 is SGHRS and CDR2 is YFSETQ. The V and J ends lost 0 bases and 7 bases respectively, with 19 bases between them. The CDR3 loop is CASSLDGRGPEVEAFF. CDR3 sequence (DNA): TGCGCCAGCAGCTTGGACGGGCGGGGGCCGGAGGTTGAAGCTTTCTTT.

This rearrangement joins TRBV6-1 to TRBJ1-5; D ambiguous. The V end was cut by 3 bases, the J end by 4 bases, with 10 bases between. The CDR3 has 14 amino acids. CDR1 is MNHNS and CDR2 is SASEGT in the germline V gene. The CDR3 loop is CASSEDGLNQPQHF. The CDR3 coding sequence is TGTGCCAGCAGTGAGGACGGACTGAATCAGCCCCAGCATTTT.

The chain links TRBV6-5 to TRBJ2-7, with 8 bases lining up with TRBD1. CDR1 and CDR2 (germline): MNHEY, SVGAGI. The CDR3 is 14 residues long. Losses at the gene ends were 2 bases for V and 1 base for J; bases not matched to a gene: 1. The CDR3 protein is CASSYRTGSYEQYF. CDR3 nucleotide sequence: TGTGCCAGCAGTTACCGGACAGGGTCCTACGAGCAGTACTTC.

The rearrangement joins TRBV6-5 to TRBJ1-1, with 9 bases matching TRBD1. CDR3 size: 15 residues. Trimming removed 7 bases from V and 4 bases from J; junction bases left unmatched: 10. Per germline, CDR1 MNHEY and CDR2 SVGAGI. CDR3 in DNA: TGTGCCAGCAACGTAGGGACAGGGTTGTCCACTGAAGCTTTCTTT. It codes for CASNVGTGLSTEAFF.

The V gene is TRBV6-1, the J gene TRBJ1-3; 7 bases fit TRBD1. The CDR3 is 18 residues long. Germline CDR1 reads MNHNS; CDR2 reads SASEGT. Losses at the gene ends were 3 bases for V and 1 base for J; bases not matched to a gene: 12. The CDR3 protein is CASSDGFRGGGSGNTIYF. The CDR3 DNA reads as TGTGCCAGCAGTGATGGATTCCGAGGGGGCGGGTCTGGAAACACCATATATTTT.

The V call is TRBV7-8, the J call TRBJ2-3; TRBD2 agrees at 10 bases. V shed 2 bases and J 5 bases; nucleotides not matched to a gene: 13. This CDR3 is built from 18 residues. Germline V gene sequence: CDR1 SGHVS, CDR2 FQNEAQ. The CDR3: CASSLRAGLAGVGDTQYF. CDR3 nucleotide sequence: TGTGCCAGCAGCTTACGGGCCGGGCTAGCGGGAGTAGGAGATACGCAGTATTTT.

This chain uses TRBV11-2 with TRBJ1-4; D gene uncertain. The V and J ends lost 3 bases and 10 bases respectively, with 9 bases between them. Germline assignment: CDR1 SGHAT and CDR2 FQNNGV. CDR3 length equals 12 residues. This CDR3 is CASSLREGKLFF. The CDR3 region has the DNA TGTGCCAGCAGCTTGCGAGAGGGAAAACTGTTTTTT.

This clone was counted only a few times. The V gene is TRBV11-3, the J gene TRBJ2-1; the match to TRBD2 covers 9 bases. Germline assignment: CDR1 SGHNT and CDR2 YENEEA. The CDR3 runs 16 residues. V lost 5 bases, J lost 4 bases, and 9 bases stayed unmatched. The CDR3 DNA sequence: TGTGCCAGCAGCCCATTGGGTCTAGCGGGATACAATGAGCAGTTCTTC. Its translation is CASSPLGLAGYNEQFF.

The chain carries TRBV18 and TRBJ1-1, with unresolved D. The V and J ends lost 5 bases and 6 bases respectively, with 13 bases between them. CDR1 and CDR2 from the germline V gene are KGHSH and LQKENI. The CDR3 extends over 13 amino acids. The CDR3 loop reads CASSYDLGAEAFF. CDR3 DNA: TGTGCCAGCTCATATGACCTGGGCGCTGAAGCTTTCTTT.